A selection of T cell receptor beta chains follows, all from one sample in a study of blood T cell repertoires in COVID-19. TCRdb keeps only in-frame clones here, not all; method: immunoSEQ multiplex PCR. The sample lists tens of thousands of clones; 70% to 75% were seen once. The sequenced sample was peripheral blood. Source of these receptors: a woman in her 70s with acute or convalescent COVID-19. Each CDR3 is given with its conserved first and last residue.

j_call v_call cdr3_aa
TRBJ1-2 TRBV21-1 CASSPRETPNYGYTF
TRBJ2-5 TRBV11-3 CASSHGQGAKETQYF
TRBJ1-1 TRBV12-5 CASGRAGLGTEAFF
TRBJ1-1 TRBV7-9 CASSSTVGTPNTEAFF
TRBJ2-7 TRBV30 CAWSGPQGRSYEQYF
TRBJ2-6 TRBV9 CASSVAGSGANVLTF
TRBJ2-1 TRBV12-3/TRBV12-4 CASRSGDNEQFF
TRBJ1-2 TRBV5-6 CASSPRGTAYGYTF
TRBJ1-5 TRBV7-2 CASSSSGWDRGKHF
TRBJ2-7 TRBV7-2 CASSLEVLAGGPRYEQYF
TRBJ2-6 TRBV7-6 CASSPGQGLPLISGANVLTF
TRBJ2-1 TRBV7-9 CASSLVGGARDNEQFF
TRBJ1-1 TRBV29-1 CSVLSGGTEAFF